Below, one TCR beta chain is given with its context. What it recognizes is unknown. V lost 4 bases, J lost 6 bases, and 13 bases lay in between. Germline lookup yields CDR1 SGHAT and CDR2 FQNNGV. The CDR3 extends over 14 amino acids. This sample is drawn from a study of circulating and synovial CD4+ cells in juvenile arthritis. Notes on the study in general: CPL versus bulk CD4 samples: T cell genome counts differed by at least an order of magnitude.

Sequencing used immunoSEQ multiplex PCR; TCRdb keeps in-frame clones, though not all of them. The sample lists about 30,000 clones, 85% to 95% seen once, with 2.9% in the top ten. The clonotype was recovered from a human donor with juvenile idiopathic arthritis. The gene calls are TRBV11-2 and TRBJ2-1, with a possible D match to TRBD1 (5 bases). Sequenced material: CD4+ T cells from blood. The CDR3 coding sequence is TGTGCCAGCAGCTATGGACAAACAGTCAATGAGCAGTTCTTC. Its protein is CASSYGQTVNEQFF.